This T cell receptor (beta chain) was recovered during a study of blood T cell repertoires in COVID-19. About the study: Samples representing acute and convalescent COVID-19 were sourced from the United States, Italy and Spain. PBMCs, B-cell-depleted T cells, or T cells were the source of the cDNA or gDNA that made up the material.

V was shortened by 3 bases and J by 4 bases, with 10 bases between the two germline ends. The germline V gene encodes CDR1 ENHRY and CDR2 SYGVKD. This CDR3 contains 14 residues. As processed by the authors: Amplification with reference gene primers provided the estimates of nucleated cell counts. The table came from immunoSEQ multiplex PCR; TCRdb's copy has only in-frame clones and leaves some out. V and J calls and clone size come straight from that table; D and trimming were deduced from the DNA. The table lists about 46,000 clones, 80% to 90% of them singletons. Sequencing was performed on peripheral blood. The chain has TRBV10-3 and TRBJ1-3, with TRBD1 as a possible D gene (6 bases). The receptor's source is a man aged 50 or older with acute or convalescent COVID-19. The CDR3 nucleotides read TGTGCCATCAGTGATGTCAGGGGAGGAAACACCATATATTTT. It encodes CAISDVRGGNTIYF.